This TCR beta chain was obtained from a study of technical replicates of blood from a handful of donors. The V gene's germline CDR1 is MGHRA and CDR2 YSYEKL. CDR3 length: 16 amino acids. Trimming removed 4 bases from V and 0 bases from J, with 15 bases in between. Produced via immunoSEQ multiplex PCR; TCRdb's table is partial and in-frame only. The sample has about 90,000 clones; 92% are singletons. This sequence joins TRBV4-1 and TRBJ1-1; D unclear. The TCR was taken from a human donor in good health. Material for sequencing was T cells isolated from PBMCs. DNA for the CDR3: TGCGCCAGCAGCCCCGGGGAGAGTTTCCTGAACACTGAAGCTTTCTTT. Residues: CASSPGESFLNTEAFF.